The text below deals with one T cell receptor beta chain. Measured with immunoSEQ multiplex PCR; TCRdb has only the in-frame clones, and not every one. Here the sample spans around 100,000 clones, approximately 80% being singletons. This specimen belongs to a study of blood T cell repertoires in COVID-19. V was clipped by 5 bases and J by 0 bases, with 16 bases between them. Germline loops: CDR1 SGHVS, CDR2 FNYEAQ. CDR3 length: 17 residues. This chain uses TRBV7-6 with TRBJ2-2; maybe TRBD1 (6 bases). The sample was peripheral blood. This receptor was identified in a human donor in a cohort sampled during active or convalescent COVID-19. The CDR3 is CASSPQQGSPNTGELFF. The CDR3, as DNA: TGTGCCAGCAGCCCCCAACAGGGTTCCCCGAACACCGGGGAGCTGTTTTTT.